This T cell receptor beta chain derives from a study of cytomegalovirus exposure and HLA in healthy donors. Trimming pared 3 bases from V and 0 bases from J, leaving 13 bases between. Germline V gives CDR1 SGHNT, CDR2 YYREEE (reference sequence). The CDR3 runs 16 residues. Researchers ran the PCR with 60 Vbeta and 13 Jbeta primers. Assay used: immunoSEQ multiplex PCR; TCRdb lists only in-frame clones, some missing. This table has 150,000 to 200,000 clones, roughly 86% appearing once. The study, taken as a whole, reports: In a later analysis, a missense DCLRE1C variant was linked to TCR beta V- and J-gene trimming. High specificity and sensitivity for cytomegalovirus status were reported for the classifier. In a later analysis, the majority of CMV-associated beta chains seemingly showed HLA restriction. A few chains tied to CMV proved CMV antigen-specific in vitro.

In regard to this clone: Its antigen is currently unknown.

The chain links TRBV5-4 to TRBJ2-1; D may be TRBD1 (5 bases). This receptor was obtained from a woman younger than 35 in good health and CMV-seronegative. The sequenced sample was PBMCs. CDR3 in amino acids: CASSSQGPSSYNEQFF. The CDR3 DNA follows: TGTGCCAGCAGCTCCCAGGGTCCTAGCTCCTACAATGAGCAGTTCTTC.